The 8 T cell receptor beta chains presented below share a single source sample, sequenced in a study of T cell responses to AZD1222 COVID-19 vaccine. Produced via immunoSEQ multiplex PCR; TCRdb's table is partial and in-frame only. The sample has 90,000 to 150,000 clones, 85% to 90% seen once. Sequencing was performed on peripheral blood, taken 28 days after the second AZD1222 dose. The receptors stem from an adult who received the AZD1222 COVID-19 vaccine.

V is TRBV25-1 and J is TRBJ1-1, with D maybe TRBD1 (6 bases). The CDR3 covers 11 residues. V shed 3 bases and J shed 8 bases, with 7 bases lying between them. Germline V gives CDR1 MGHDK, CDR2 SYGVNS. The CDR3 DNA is TGTGCCAGCAGTGACGGGACAGAAGCTTTCTTT. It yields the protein CASSDGTEAFF. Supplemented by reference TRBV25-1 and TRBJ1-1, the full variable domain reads EADIYQTPRYLVIGTGKKITLECSQTMGHDKMYWYQQDPGMELHLIHYSYGVNSTEKGDLSSESTVSRIRTEHFPLTLESARPSHTSQYLCASSDGTEAFFGQGTRLTVV.

As DNA, the CDR3 is TGTGCCAGCAGTGGCACCGGGACTAGCGGGAGCAATGAGCAGTTCTTC. This encodes CASSGTGTSGSNEQFF. V is TRBV6-4 and J is TRBJ2-1; TRBD2 matches at 14 bases. This CDR3 comprises 16 residues. V lost 4 bases, J lost 6 bases, and 5 bases stayed unmatched. Germline CDR1 MRHNA, CDR2 SNTAGT.

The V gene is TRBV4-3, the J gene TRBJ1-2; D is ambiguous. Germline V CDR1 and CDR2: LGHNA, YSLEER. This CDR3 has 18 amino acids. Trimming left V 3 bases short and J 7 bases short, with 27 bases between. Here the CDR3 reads CASSHISTSGTKYRGYTF. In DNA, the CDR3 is TGCGCCAGCAGCCATATATCGACCTCCGGCACTAAATACCGTGGCTACACCTTC.

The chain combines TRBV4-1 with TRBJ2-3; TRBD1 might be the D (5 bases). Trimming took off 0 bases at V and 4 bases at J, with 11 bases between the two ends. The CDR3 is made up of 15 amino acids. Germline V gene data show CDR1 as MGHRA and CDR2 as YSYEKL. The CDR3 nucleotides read TGCGCCAGCAGCCAAGACATGGCAGGGCCAGATACGCAGTATTTT. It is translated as CASSQDMAGPDTQYF.

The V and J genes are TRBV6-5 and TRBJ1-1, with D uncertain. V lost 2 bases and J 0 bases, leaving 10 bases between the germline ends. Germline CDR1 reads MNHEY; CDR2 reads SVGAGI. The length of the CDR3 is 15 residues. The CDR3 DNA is TGTGCCAGCAGTTACGACGCCCGGGTGAACACTGAAGCTTTCTTT. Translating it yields CASSYDARVNTEAFF.

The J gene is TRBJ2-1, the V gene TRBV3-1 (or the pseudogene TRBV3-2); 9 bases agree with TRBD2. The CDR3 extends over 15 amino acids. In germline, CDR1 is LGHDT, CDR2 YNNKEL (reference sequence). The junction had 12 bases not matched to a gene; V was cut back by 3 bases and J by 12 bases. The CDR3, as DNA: TGTGCCAGCAGCCAGATAGCGGGGGCCCAAAGTGGGCAGTTCTTC. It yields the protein CASSQIAGAQSGQFF.

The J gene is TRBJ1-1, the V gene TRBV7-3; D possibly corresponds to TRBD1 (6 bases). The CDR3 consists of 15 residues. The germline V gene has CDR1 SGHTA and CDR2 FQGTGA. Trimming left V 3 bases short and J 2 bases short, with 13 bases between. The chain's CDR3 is CASSLFRTDNTEAFF. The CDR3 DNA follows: TGTGCCAGCAGCTTGTTCAGGACAGACAACACTGAAGCTTTCTTT.

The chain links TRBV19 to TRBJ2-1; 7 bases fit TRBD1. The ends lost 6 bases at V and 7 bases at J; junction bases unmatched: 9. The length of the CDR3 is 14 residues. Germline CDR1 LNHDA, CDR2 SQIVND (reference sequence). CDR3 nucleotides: TGTGCCAGTAGCACCCACGGGACAGTTAATGAGCAGTTCTTC. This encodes CASSTHGTVNEQFF.